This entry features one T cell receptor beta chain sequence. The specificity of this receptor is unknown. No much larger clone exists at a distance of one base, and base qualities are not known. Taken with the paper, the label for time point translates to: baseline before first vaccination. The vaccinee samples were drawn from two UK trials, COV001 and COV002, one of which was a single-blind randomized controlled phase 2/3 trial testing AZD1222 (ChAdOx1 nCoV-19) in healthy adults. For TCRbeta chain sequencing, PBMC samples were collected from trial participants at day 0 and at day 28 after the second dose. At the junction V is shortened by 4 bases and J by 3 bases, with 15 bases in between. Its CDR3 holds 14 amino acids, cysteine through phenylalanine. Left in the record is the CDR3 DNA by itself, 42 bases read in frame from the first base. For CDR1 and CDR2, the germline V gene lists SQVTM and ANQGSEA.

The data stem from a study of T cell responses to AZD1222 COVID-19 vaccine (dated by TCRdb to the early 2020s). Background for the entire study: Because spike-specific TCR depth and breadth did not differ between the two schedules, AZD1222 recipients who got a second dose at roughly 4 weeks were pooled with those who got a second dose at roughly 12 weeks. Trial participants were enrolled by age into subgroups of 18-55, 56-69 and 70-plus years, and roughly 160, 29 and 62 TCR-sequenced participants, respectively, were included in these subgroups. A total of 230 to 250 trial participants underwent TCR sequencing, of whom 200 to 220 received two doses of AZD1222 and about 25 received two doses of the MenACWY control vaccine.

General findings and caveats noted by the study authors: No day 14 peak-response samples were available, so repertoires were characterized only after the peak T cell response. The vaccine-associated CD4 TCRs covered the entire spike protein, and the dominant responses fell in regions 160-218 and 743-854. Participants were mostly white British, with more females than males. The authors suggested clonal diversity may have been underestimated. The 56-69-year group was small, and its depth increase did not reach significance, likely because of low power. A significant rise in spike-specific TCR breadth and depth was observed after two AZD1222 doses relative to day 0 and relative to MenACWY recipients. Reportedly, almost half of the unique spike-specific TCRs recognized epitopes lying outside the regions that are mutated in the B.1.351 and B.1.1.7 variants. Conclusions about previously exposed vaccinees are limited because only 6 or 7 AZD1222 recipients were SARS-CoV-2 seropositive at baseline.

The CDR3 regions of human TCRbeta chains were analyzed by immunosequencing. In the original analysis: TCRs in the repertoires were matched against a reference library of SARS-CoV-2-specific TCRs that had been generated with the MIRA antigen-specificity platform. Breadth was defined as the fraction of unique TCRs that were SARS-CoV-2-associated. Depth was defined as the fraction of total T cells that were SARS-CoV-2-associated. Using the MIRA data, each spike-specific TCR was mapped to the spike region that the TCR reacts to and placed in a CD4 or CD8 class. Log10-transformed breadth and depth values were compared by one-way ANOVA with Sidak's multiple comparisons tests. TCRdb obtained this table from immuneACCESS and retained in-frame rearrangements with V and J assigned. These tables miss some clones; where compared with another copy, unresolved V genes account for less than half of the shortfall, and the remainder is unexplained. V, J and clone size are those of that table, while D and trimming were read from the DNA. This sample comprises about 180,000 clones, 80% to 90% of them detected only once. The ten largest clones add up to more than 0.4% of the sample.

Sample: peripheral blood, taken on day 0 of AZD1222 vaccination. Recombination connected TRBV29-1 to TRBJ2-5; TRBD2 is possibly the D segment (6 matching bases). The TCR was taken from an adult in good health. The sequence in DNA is TGCAGCGTTGTCCGGGGGATGAGAAAAGAGACCCAGTACTTC. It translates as CSVVRGMRKETQYF.